The source of this T cell receptor beta chain is a study of vaccination and CD4 T cells after COVID-19. Sequencing of the DNA from cultured CD4+ T cells was carried out with the Oncomine TCR Beta short-read assay. TCRdb reprocessed the PCR reads with MiXCR, giving one entry per CDR3 protein. The sample has 17,000 or so distinct CDR3 sequences; under 45% are singletons. To note about this clonotype: Its antigen remains unknown.

As to treatment: approximately nine-day PBMC culture with coronavirus spike peptide pools or control peptides (ViraFEST assay). Positive PCR tests were logged from March through December 2020, ahead of US Alpha, Beta and Delta variants. V shed 2 bases and J 0 bases; nucleotides not matched to a gene: 7. Germline V lookup: CDR1 SGHAT, CDR2 FQNNGV. The CDR3 is 16 residues long. The receptor was derived from a human donor who had recovered from COVID-19. The sequences come from CD4+ T cells from blood, cultured in vitro, collected before SARS-CoV-2 vaccination. The rearrangement joins TRBV11-2 to TRBJ2-7; TRBD1 agrees at 7 bases. The CDR3 sequence: CASSLNRGLSSYEQYF. For the CDR3, the DNA is TGTGCCAGCAGCTTAAACAGGGGCCTTAGCTCCTACGAGCAGTACTTC.